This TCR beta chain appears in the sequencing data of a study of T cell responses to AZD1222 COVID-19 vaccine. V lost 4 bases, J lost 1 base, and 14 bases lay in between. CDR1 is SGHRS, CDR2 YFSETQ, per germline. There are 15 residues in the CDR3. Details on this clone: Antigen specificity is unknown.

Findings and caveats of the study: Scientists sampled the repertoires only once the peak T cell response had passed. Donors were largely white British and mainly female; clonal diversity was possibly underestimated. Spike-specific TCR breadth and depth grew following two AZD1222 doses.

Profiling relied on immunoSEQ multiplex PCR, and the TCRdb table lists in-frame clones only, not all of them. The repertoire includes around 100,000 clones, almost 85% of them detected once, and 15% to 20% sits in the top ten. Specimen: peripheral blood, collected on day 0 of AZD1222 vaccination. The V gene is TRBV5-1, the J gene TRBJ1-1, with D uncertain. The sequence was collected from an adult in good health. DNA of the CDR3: TGCGCCAGCAGCGAGATCACGGCTAAGAACACTGAAGCTTTCTTT. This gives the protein CASSEITAKNTEAFF. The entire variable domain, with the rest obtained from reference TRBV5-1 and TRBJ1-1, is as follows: KAGVTQTPRYLIKTRGQQVTLSCSPISGHRSVSWYQQTPGQGLQFLFEYFSETQRNKGNFPGRFSGRQFSNSRSEMNVSTLELGDSALYLCASSEITAKNTEAFFGQGTRLTVV.